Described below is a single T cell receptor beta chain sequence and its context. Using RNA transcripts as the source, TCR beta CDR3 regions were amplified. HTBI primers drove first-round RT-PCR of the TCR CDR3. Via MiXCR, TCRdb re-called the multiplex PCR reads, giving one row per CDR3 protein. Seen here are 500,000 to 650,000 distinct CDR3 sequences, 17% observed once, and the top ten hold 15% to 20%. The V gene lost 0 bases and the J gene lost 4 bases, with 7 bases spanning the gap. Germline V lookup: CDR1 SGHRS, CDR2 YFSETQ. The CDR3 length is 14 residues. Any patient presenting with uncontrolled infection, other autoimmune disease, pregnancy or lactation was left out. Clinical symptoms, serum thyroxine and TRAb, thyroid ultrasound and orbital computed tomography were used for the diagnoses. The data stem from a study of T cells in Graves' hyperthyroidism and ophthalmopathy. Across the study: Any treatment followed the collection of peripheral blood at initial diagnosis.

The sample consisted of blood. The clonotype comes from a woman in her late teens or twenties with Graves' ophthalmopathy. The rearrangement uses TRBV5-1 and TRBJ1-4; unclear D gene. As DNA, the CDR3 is TGCGCCAGCAGCTTGGACGGACTTAATGAAAAACTGTTTTTT. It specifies CASSLDGLNEKLFF.